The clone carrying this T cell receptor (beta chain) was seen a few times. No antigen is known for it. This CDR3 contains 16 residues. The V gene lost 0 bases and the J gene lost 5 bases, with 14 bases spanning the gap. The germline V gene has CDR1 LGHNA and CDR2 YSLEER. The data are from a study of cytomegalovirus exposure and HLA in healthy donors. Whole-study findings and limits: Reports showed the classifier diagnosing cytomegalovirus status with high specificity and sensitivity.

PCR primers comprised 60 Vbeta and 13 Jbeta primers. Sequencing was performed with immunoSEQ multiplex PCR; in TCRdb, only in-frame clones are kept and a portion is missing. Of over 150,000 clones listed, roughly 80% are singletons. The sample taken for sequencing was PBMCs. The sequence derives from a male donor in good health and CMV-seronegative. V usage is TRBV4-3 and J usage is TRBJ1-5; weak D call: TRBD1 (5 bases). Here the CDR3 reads CASSQDRGRRDQPQHF. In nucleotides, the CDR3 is TGCGCCAGCAGCCAAGATCGGGGGAGACGAGATCAGCCCCAGCATTTT.